The 21 T cell receptor beta chains reported below all come from one sample, sequenced in a study of tumor and adjacent non-tumor tissue in lung cancer. The template was RNA from unsorted bulk tissue. More than 3 cm separated this lung sample from the edge of the tumor. TCRbeta libraries were built with three rounds of nested PCR, modified from ARM-PCR. TCRdb recomputed calls from the multiplex PCR reads with MiXCR, one row per CDR3 protein. Of approximately 90,000 distinct CDR3 sequences listed, 65% to 80% were seen once; the top ten hold 21%. Source material: distant non-tumor lung tissue. The source is a woman aged 45 to 65 with non-small cell lung cancer.

The chain is built from TRBV4-1 and TRBJ2-1; D call uncertain. V was trimmed by 0 bases and J by 9 bases, leaving 15 bases between them. Germline V gives CDR1 MGHRA, CDR2 YSYEKL. CDR3 size: 15 residues. The CDR3 region is CASSQEAVERGEQFF. CDR3 sequence (DNA): TGCGCCAGCAGCCAAGAAGCTGTGGAGCGTGGTGAGCAGTTCTTC.

This clonotype has just a few counts. This chain connects TRBV20-1 to TRBJ2-7; TRBD2 agrees at 8 bases. The CDR3 has 16 residues. CDR1 and CDR2 from the germline V gene are DFQATT and SNEGSKA (reference sequence). The trim removed 1 base at V and 2 bases at J, leaving 10 bases unmatched. CDR3 region: CSARGILAARPYEQYF. The CDR3 nucleotides are TGCAGTGCTAGAGGGATACTAGCGGCGAGGCCCTACGAGCAGTACTTC.

With respect to this clonotype: At one of its ends the junction is not consistent with the germline gene, which may arise from a read error. The chain joins TRBV12-3 or TRBV12-4 to TRBJ2-5, with TRBD1 matching over 7 bases. The CDR3 length is 14 residues. CDR3 coding DNA: TGTGTCAGCAGTTGGGGCCAGGGGGTGGAGACCCAGTACTTC. As protein: CVSSWGQGVETQYF.

As regards this clonotype: The conserved final phenylalanine or tryptophan is absent from the CDR3, which likely points to a read error. The CDR3 protein is CASSHDKATSVQYL. The CDR3 DNA follows: TGTGCCAGCAGTCACGACAAGGCGACCTCTGTGCAGTACCTC. The V gene is TRBV6-2 or TRBV6-3, the J gene TRBJ2-7; D is unresolved. The CDR3 is 14 amino acids. Per germline, CDR1 MNHEY and CDR2 SVGEGT. V was clipped by 5 bases and J by 9 bases, with 20 bases between them.

The gene calls are TRBV30 and TRBJ2-2; D unclear. The CDR3 contains 14 residues. Germline V gene data show CDR1 as GTSNPN and CDR2 as SVGIG (reference sequence). This CDR3 is CDWKPGPNTGELFF. The DNA of the CDR3 is TGTGATTGGAAGCCTGGACCGAACACCGGGGAGCTGTTTTTT. The complete variable domain, with remaining parts taken from reference TRBV30 and TRBJ2-2, reads SQTIHQWPATLVQPVGSPLSLECTVEGTSNPNLYWYRQAAGRGLQLLFYSVGIGQISSEVPQNLSASRPQDRQFILSSKKLLLSDSGFYLCDWKPGPNTGELFFGEGSRLTVL.

There are many counts of this clonotype. CDR3 nucleotides: TGCAGTGTTGGCGATTTCACAGATACGCAGTATTTT. It specifies CSVGDFTDTQYF. J is TRBJ2-3 and V is TRBV20-1, with unresolved D. This CDR3 contains 12 residues. Germline-derived CDR1 and CDR2 are DFQATT and SNEGSKA (reference sequence). The germline V and J ends were trimmed by 7 bases and 2 bases, with 10 bases remaining between them.

With regard to this clonotype: This likely comes from a read error, as the CDR3 has no conserved phenylalanine or tryptophan at its end. Because the CDR3's place on the DNA is in doubt, the DNA is left out and the CDR3 is given as listed by TCRdb. The gene calls are TRBV29-1 and TRBJ1-1. Termini included, the CDR3 measures 12 amino acids. Looked up from germline, CDR1 is SQVTM and CDR2 is ANQGSEA. This CDR3 is CSVEEGNTEASY.

The CDR3 loop is CASRRGGRDYGYTF. Written as DNA, the CDR3 is TGTGCCAGTAGAAGGGGGGGCAGGGACTATGGCTACACCTTC. The chain couples TRBV6-1 to TRBJ1-2; D perhaps matches TRBD1 (6 bases). This CDR3 comprises 14 residues. V was pared by 9 bases and J by 3 bases, with 17 bases between. Germline assignment: CDR1 MNHNS and CDR2 SASEGT.

On this clonotype itself: An end of the junction does not agree with germline; a read error may underlie this. The chain employs TRBV11-2 and TRBJ2-3; 7 positions match TRBD1. The CDR3 is made up of 15 amino acids. Germline CDR1 reads SGHAT; CDR2 reads FQNNGV. The CDR3 spells CANSHDRASRDTQYF. DNA of the CDR3: TGTGCCAACAGCCATGACAGGGCTAGCAGAGATACACAGTATTTT.

This clonotype turned up a few times. In this CDR3 the conserved last residue, phenylalanine or tryptophan, is missing, so a read error is likely. It is unclear where the CDR3 begins or ends on the DNA, so no DNA is shown, and the CDR3 is as TCRdb lists it. V is TRBV5-5 and J is TRBJ2-7. The CDR3 is 14 amino acids in total, end residues counted. CDR1 and CDR2 from the germline V gene are SGHKS and YYEKEE (reference sequence). The CDR3 sequence: CASSLEALPYEQYL.

With respect to this clonotype: This CDR3 fails to terminate in the conserved phenylalanine or tryptophan, so it likely reflects a read error. The limits of the CDR3 on the DNA are not certain, so only TCRdb's listed CDR3 is given. This chain uses TRBV12-3 or TRBV12-4 with TRBJ2-7; TRBD1, as called in the table, went unchecked against the DNA. 12 amino acids form the CDR3, both terminal residues included. The CDR3 sequence: CASRGQVYDQYI.

Comment on this clonotype: Relative to the germline gene, one junction end is altered; a read error may explain this. The chain recombines TRBV7-9 with TRBJ2-7, with a tentative D call TRBD2 (6 bases). This CDR3 is built from 13 residues. Germline CDR1 SEHNR, CDR2 FQNEAQ (reference sequence). CDR3 in amino acids: CASSLRGTNEQYF. Written as DNA, the CDR3 is TGTGCCAGTAGCTTGCGGGGAACCAACGAGCAGTACTTC.

Regarding this clonotype: Given a much more abundant clone one base away, this may be a read error. The chain joins TRBV20-1 to TRBJ1-2; D perhaps matches TRBD1 (5 bases). V lost 7 bases and J 4 bases, leaving 13 bases between the germline ends. Germline V gene data show CDR1 as DFQATT and CDR2 as SNEGSKA (reference sequence). The CDR3 length is 12 residues. CDR3 protein: CSDRGRSYGYTF. In DNA, the CDR3 is TGCAGTGATAGGGGTCGGTCCTATGGCTACACCTTC.

Concerning this clonotype itself: The junction departs from the called germline gene at one end, perhaps through a read error. This chain connects TRBV10-2 to TRBJ2-5; 7 nucleotides agree with TRBD2. This CDR3 comprises 12 residues. In germline, CDR1 is WSHSY, CDR2 SAAADI. The CDR3: CASGWEGESQYF. Written as DNA, the CDR3 is TGCGCTAGCGGTTGGGAGGGAGAGAGCCAGTACTTC.

Notes on this clonotype: A read error is possible here, since a much larger clone lies one base away. The chain combines TRBV29-1 with TRBJ1-2; D not certain. Germline CDR1 is SQVTM and CDR2 is ANQGSEA. The CDR3 contains 12 residues. V was cut by 2 bases and J by 3 bases, with 7 bases left in between. The CDR3 region is CSVERQYYGYTF. The CDR3 DNA follows: TGCAGCGTTGAAAGGCAGTACTATGGCTACACCTTC.

On this clonotype itself: The CDR3 does not close with the conserved phenylalanine or tryptophan, likely indicating a read error. The limits of the CDR3 on the DNA are not certain, so only TCRdb's listed CDR3 is given. The chain couples TRBV4-2 to TRBJ2-7. The CDR3 has 13 residues if both end residues are counted. CDR1 is LGHNA, CDR2 YNFKEQ, per germline. CDR3 region: CASSQEVNYEQYL.

Concerning this clonotype itself: A read error may produce the germline difference seen at one junction end. The chain uses TRBV6-5 and TRBJ1-5; no firm D call. The CDR3 is 15 residues long. Per germline, CDR1 MNHEY and CDR2 SVGAGI. The DNA for the CDR3 is TGTTCCAGCAGTTACTCGAACGAGGGCGATCAGCCCCAGCATTTT. Its translation: CSSSYSNEGDQPQHF.

This clonotype is medium-sized. The chain has TRBV5-1 and TRBJ1-1, with D maybe TRBD1 (5 bases). CDR3 size: 14 residues. Trimming took 1 base from V and 3 from J, leaving 10 bases between them. Looked up from germline, CDR1 is SGHRS and CDR2 is YFSETQ. The CDR3 protein is CASSLNAGDTEAFF. The DNA of the CDR3 is TGCGCCAGCAGCTTGAATGCGGGGGACACTGAAGCTTTCTTT.

Of note for this clonotype: The CDR3 carries no conserved terminal phenylalanine or tryptophan, so it likely arises from a read error. This chain links TRBV30 with TRBJ1-2; the D is unclear. This CDR3 contains 12 residues. V was pared by 1 base and J by 8 bases, with 11 bases between. The germline gives CDR1 GTSNPN, CDR2 SVGIG (reference sequence). CDR3 sequence (DNA): TGTGCCTGGAGTGGTTTCTCAAAAGGCTACACCCTC. It is translated as CAWSGFSKGYTL.

Concerning this clonotype itself: Relative to the germline gene, one junction end is altered; a read error may explain this. This chain joins TRBV4-1 and TRBJ2-5; maybe TRBD2 (5 bases). The CDR3 spans 16 residues. Germline CDR1 reads MGHRA; CDR2 reads YSYEKL. The CDR3 loop reads CASGQEGAGNQETQYF. In DNA form, the CDR3 reads TGCGCCAGCGGCCAAGAGGGCGCTGGAAACCAAGAGACCCAGTACTTC.

A note on this clonotype: The junction departs from germline at one end; a sequencing error may be responsible. The chain has TRBV9 and TRBJ1-5; TRBD1 agrees at 9 bases. The CDR3 sequence is 17 residues long. Germline V CDR1 and CDR2: SGDLS, YYNGEE. CDR3 loop: CVSSPEFGTGLGQPQHF. The CDR3 nucleotides are TGTGTCAGCAGCCCCGAGTTCGGGACAGGGCTAGGTCAGCCCCAGCATTTT.